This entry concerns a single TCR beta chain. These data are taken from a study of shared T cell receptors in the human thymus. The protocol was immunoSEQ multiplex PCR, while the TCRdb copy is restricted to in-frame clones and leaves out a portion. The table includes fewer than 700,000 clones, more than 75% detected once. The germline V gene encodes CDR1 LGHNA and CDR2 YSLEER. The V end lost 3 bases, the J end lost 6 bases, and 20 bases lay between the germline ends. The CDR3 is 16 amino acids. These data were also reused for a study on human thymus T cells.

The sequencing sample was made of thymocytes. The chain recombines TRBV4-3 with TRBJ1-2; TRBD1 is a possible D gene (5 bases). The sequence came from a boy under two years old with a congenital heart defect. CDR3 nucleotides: TGCGCCAGCAGCCAGCGGGACTCTCCTTCAACAAATGGCTACACCTTC. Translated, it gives CASSQRDSPSTNGYTF.